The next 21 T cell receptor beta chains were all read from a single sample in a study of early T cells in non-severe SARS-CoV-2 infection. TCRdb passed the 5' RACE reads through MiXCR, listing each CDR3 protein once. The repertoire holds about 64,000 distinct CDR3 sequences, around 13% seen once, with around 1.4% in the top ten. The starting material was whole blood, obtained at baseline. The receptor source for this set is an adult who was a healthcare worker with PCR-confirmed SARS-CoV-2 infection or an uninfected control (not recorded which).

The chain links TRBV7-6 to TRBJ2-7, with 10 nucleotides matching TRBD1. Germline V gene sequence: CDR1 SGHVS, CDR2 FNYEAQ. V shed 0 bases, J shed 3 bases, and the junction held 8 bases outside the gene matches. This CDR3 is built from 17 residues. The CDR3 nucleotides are TGTGCCAGCAGCTTAGCGCAATATCGGACAGGGGGCTACGAGCAGTACTTC. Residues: CASSLAQYRTGGYEQYF.

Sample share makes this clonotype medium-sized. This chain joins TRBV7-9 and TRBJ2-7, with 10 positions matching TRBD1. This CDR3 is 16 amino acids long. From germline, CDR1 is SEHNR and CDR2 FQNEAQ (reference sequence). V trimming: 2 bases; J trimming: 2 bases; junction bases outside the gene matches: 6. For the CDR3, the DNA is TGTGCCAGCAGCTTACCCACGGGACAGGGGACCTACGAGCAGTACTTC. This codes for CASSLPTGQGTYEQYF.

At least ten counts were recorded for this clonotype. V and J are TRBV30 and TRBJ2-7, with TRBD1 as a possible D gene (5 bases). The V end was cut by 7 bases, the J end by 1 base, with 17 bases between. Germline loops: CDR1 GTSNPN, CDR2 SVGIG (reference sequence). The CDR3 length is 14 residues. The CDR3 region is CALLPQGLSYEQYF. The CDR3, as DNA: TGTGCCTTACTACCTCAGGGCCTATCCTACGAGCAGTACTTC. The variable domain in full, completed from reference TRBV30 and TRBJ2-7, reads SQTIHQWPATLVQPVGSPLSLECTVEGTSNPNLYWYRQAAGRGLQLLFYSVGIGQISSEVPQNLSASRPQDRQFILSSKKLLLSDSGFYLCALLPQGLSYEQYFGPGTRLTVT.

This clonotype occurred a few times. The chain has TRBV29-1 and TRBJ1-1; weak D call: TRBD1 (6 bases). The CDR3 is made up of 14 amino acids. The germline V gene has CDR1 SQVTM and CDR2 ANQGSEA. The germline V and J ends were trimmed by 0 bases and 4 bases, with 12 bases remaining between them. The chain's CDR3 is CSVEEVRGVTEAFF. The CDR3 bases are TGCAGCGTTGAAGAGGTCAGGGGTGTCACTGAAGCTTTCTTT.

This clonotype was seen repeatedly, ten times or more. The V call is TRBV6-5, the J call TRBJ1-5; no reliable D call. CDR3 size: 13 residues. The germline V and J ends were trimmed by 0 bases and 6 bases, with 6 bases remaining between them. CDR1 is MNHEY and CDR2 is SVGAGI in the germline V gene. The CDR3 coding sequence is TGTGCCAGCAGTTACTCTTTAGCTCAGCCCCAGCATTTT. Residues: CASSYSLAQPQHF.

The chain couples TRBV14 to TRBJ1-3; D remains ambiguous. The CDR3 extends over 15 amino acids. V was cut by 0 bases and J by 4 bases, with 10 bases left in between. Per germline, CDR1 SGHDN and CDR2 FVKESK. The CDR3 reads CASSQDTPGGNTIYF. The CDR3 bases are TGTGCCAGCAGCCAAGACACCCCCGGAGGAAACACCATATATTTT.

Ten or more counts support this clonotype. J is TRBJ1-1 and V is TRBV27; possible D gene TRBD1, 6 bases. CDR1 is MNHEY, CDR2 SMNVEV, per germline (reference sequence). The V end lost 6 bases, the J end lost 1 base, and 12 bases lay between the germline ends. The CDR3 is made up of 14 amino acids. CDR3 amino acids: CASSSGVSNTEAFF. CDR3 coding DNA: TGTGCCAGCAGCTCAGGGGTTTCGAACACTGAAGCTTTCTTT.

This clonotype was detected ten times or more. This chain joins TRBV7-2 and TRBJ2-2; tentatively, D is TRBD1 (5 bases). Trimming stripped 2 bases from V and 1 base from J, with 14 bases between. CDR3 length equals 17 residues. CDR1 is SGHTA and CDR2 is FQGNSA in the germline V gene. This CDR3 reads CASSLMGRSVNTGELFF. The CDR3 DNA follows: TGTGCCAGCAGCTTAATGGGGCGGTCAGTGAACACCGGGGAGCTGTTTTTT.

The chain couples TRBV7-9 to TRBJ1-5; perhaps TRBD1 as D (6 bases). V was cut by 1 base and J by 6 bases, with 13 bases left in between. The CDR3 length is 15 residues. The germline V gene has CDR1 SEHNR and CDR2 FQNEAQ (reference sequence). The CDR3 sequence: CASSLVTGLGQPQHF. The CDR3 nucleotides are TGTGCCAGCAGCTTAGTAACAGGGCTGGGTCAGCCCCAGCATTTT.

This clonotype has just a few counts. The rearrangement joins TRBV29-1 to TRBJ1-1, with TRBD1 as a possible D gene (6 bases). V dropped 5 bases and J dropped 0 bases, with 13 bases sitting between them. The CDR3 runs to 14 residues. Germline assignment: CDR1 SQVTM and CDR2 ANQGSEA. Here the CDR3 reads CSVPSDSLNTEAFF. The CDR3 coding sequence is TGCAGCGTTCCGTCGGACAGTCTGAACACTGAAGCTTTCTTT.

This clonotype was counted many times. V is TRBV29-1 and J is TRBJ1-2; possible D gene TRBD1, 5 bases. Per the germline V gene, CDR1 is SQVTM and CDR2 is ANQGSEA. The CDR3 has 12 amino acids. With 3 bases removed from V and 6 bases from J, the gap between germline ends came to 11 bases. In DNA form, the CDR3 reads TGCAGCGTTGACAAGGGGCGGAATGGCTACACCTTC. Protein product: CSVDKGRNGYTF.

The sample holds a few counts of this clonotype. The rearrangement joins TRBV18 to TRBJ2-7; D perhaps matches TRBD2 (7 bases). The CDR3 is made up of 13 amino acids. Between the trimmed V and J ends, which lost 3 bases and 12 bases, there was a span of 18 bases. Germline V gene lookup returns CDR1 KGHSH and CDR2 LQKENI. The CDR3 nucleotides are TGTGCCAGCTCACCCCCCGGGGGCGGGAGTTCGTACTTC. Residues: CASSPPGGGSSYF.

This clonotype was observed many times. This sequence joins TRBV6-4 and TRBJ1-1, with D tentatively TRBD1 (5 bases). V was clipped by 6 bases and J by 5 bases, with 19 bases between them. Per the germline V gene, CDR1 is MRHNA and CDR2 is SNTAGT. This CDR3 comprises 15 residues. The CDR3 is CASRGVAGSGTEAFF. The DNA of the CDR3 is TGTGCCAGCAGGGGGGTAGCGGGGAGCGGTACTGAAGCTTTCTTT.

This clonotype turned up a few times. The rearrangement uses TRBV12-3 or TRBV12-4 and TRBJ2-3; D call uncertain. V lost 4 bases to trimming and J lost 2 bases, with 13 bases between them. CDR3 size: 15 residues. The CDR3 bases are TGTGCCAGCAGTTCCACCACGGCATCCACAGATACGCAGTATTTT. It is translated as CASSSTTASTDTQYF.

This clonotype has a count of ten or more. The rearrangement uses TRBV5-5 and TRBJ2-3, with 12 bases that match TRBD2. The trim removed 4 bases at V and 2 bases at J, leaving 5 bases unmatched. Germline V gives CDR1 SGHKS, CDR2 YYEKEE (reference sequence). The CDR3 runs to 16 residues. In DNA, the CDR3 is TGTGCCAGCAGCGGATGGACTAGCGGGGACACAGATACGCAGTATTTT. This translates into CASSGWTSGDTDTQYF. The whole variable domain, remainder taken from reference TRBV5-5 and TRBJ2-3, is DAGVTQSPTHLIKTRGQQVTLRCSPISGHKSVSWYQQVLGQGPQFIFQYYEKEERGRGNFPDRFSARQFPNYSSELNVNALLLGDSALYLCASSGWTSGDTDTQYFGPGTRLTVL.

The CDR3, as DNA: TGTGCCAGCTCAACAAAACAGGAGCAGTACTTC. Translation gives CASSTKQEQYF. V gene TRBV18 combines with J gene TRBJ2-7; D call uncertain. V dropped 5 bases and J dropped 7 bases, with 9 bases sitting between them. There are 11 residues in the CDR3. Looked up from germline, CDR1 is KGHSH and CDR2 is LQKENI.

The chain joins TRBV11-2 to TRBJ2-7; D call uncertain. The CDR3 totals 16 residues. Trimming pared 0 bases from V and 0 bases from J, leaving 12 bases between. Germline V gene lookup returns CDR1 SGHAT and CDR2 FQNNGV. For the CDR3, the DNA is TGTGCCAGCAGCTTAGATCCCTGGAAGAGCTCCTACGAGCAGTACTTC. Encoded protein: CASSLDPWKSSYEQYF.

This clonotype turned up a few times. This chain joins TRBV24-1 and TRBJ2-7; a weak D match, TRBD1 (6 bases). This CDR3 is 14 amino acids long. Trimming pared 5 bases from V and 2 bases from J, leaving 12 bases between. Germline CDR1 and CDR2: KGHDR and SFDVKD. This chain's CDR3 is CATSGGTFPYEQYF. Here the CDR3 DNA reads TGTGCCACCAGTGGAGGGACATTCCCCTACGAGCAGTACTTC.

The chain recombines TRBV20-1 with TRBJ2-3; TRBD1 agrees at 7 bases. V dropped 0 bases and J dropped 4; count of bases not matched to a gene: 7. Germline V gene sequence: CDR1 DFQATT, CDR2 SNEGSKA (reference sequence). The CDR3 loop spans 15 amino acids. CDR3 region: CSARDRQGPPDTQYF. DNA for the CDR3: TGCAGTGCTAGAGATAGACAGGGCCCCCCAGATACGCAGTATTTT.

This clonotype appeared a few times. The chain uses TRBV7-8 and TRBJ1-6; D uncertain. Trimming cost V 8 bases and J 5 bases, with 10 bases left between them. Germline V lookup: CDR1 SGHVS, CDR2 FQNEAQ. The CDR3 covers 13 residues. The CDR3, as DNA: TGTGCCAGCTGCCGGTCGAATAATTCACCCCTCCACTTT. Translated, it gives CASCRSNNSPLHF. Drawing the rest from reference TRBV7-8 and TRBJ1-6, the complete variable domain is GAGVSQSPRYKVAKRGQDVALRCDPISGHVSLFWYQQALGQGPEFLTYFQNEAQLDKSGLPSDRFFAERPEGSVSTLKIQRTQQEDSAVYLCASCRSNNSPLHFGNGTRLTVT.

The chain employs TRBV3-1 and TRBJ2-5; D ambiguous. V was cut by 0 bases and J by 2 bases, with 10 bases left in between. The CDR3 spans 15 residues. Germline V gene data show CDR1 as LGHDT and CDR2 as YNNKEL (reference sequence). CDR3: CASSQDTPLQETQYF. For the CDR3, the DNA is TGTGCCAGCAGCCAAGATACGCCACTACAAGAGACCCAGTACTTC.